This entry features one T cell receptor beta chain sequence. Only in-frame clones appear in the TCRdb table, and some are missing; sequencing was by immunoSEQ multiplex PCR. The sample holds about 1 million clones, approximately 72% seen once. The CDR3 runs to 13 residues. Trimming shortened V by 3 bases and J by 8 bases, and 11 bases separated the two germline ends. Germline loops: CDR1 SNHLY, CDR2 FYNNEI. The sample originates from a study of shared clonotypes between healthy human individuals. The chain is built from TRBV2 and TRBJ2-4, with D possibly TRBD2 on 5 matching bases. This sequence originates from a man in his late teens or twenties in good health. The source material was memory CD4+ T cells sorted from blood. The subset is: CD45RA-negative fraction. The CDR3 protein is CASSDRVGDIQYF. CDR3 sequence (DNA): TGTGCCAGCAGTGACCGGGTCGGGGACATTCAGTACTTC. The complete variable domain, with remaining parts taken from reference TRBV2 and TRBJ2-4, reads EPEVTQTPSHQVTQMGQEVILRCVPISNHLYFYWYRQILGQKVEFLVSFYNNEISEKSEIFDDQFSVERPDGSNFTLKIRSTKLEDSAMYFCASSDRVGDIQYFGAGTRLSVL.